The 18 T cell receptor beta chains below were found in one sample sequenced in a study of blood T cell repertoires in COVID-19. Data came from immunoSEQ multiplex PCR; TCRdb stores just in-frame clones and leaves some out. The data contain approximately 250,000 clones, around 89% of them singletons. The sequenced sample was PBMCs or T cells enriched from blood (not recorded which). The source of these receptors is a woman in her forties with acute COVID-19.

This chain uses TRBV27 with TRBJ2-7, with D hard to call. The CDR3 loop spans 14 amino acids. The germline V and J ends were trimmed by 6 bases and 2 bases, with 14 bases remaining between them. CDR1 MNHEY and CDR2 SMNVEV come from the germline V gene (reference sequence). The CDR3 loop reads CASSQHDGAYEQYV. The CDR3 DNA is TGTGCCAGCAGCCAACACGACGGAGCCTACGAGCAGTACGTC.

Note on this clone: One end of the junction does not line up with germline, which may come from a read error. This chain connects TRBV2 to TRBJ1-5, with TRBD1 matching 7 bases. CDR3 length: 13 residues. Germline V CDR1 and CDR2: SNHLY, FYNNEI. In DNA, the CDR3 is TGTGCCAGCAGGGAAGACAGGGACCAGCCCCAGCATTTT. Its protein product is CASREDRDQPQHF.

This clone was observed once. The chain joins TRBV18 to TRBJ2-2; weak D call: TRBD2 (6 bases). Germline lookup yields CDR1 KGHSH and CDR2 LQKENI. V was cut by 0 bases and J by 0 bases, with 23 bases left in between. The CDR3 is 21 residues long. For the CDR3, the DNA is TGTGCCAGCTCACCACCGATCATCACGGTGGGTGAGCGGGCGAACACCGGGGAGCTGTTTTTT. This gives the protein CASSPPIITVGERANTGELFF.

The V call is TRBV15, the J call TRBJ1-1; maybe TRBD1 (5 bases). This CDR3 has 14 amino acids. Germline V gives CDR1 LNHNV, CDR2 YYDKDF (reference sequence). Trimming pared 3 bases from V and 0 bases from J, leaving 8 bases between. In DNA, the CDR3 is TGTGCCACCAGCAGCGACAGCATGAACACTGAAGCTTTCTTT. Translated, it gives CATSSDSMNTEAFF.

The gene calls are TRBV7-9 and TRBJ2-3; 9 bases agree with TRBD2. There are 16 residues in the CDR3. Germline V gene lookup returns CDR1 SEHNR and CDR2 FQNEAQ (reference sequence). Trimming removed 2 bases from V and 10 bases from J; junction bases left unmatched: 13. The CDR3: CASSLLVGLAIQAQYF. In DNA form, the CDR3 reads TGTGCCAGCAGCTTATTGGTGGGACTAGCCATTCAAGCGCAGTATTTT.

The V and J genes are TRBV13 and TRBJ2-7; unclear D gene. There are 14 residues in the CDR3. V lost 3 bases and J lost 3, with 12 bases in between. CDR1 is PRHDT and CDR2 is FYEKMQ in the germline V gene (reference sequence). CDR3 nucleotide sequence: TGTGCCAGCAGCTTTAAGTCCAGATACTACGAGCAGTACTTC. Protein sequence: CASSFKSRYYEQYF.

The genes are TRBV15 and TRBJ1-6; 9 bases are a match to TRBD1. The trim removed 3 bases at V and 6 bases at J, leaving 3 bases unmatched. CDR3 length equals 15 residues. Germline lookup yields CDR1 LNHNV and CDR2 YYDKDF (reference sequence). CDR3 in DNA: TGTGCCACCAGCAGGACGGGACAGGGTAATTCACCCCTCCACTTT. Protein sequence: CATSRTGQGNSPLHF. The full variable domain, in which reference TRBV15 and TRBJ1-6 provide the parts outside the CDR3, is DAMVIQNPRYQVTQFGKPVTLSCSQTLNHNVMYWYQQKSSQAPKLLFHYYDKDFNNEADTPDNFQSRRPNTSFCFLDIRSPGLGDTAMYLCATSRTGQGNSPLHFGNGTRLTVT.

V usage is TRBV6-5 and J usage is TRBJ1-4, with D possibly being TRBD1 (5 bases). CDR1 is MNHEY, CDR2 SVGAGI, per germline. The germline V and J ends were trimmed by 1 base and 10 bases, with 13 bases remaining between them. The CDR3 has 14 residues. As DNA, the CDR3 is TGTGCCAGCAGTTACTTGAGGATTAGGGGAAAACTGTTTTTT. Its translation: CASSYLRIRGKLFF.

The chain employs TRBV9 and TRBJ2-7; 8 nucleotides align to TRBD1. Germline V gives CDR1 SGDLS, CDR2 YYNGEE. The CDR3 is 15 amino acids. The trim removed 4 bases at V and 1 base at J, leaving 7 bases unmatched. The CDR3 loop reads CASSPGTGPSYEQYF. The CDR3, as DNA: TGTGCCAGCAGCCCAGGGACAGGCCCTTCCTACGAGCAGTACTTC.

Only a few counts were recorded for this clone. This chain links TRBV30 with TRBJ1-5; TRBD1 agrees at 7 bases. Trimming removed 1 base from V and 4 bases from J; junction bases left unmatched: 4. From germline, CDR1 is GTSNPN and CDR2 SVGIG (reference sequence). The CDR3 is 14 residues long. The CDR3: CAWSEGQSNQPQHF. The CDR3 DNA sequence: TGTGCCTGGAGTGAGGGACAGAGTAATCAGCCCCAGCATTTT.

This rearrangement joins TRBV15 to TRBJ1-4; 8 nucleotides line up with TRBD1. This CDR3 is 15 amino acids long. In germline, CDR1 is LNHNV, CDR2 YYDKDF (reference sequence). V shed 0 bases, J shed 8 bases, and the junction held 5 bases outside the gene matches. CDR3 region: CATSRDQGAGEKLFF. CDR3 DNA: TGTGCCACCAGCAGAGACCAGGGGGCGGGGGAAAAACTGTTTTTT. The whole variable domain, filled in from reference TRBV15 and TRBJ1-4, reads DAMVIQNPRYQVTQFGKPVTLSCSQTLNHNVMYWYQQKSSQAPKLLFHYYDKDFNNEADTPDNFQSRRPNTSFCFLDIRSPGLGDTAMYLCATSRDQGAGEKLFFGSGTQLSVL.

This clone showed up just once. This chain connects TRBV10-3 to TRBJ2-7; TRBD2 matches 10 bases. V shed 10 bases and J 0 bases; nucleotides not matched to a gene: 15. The germline gives CDR1 ENHRY, CDR2 SYGVKD. The CDR3 sequence is 17 residues long. Here the CDR3 DNA reads TGTGCCACGACTTCCGGGACTAGCGACGTTAGCTCCTACGAGCAGTACTTC. It yields the protein CATTSGTSDVSSYEQYF.

The chain carries TRBV5-4 and TRBJ2-1, with 9 bases that match TRBD2. Germline V gives CDR1 SGHNT, CDR2 YYREEE (reference sequence). The junction had 12 bases not matched to a gene; V was cut back by 0 bases and J by 8 bases. The CDR3 extends over 17 amino acids. The CDR3 region has the DNA TGTGCCAGCAGCTTGGTATTAGCGGGAGATTCGTTCGATGAGCAGTTCTTC. It codes for CASSLVLAGDSFDEQFF.

This chain joins TRBV19 and TRBJ1-1; a weak D match, TRBD1 (5 bases). The germline CDR1 and CDR2 sequences are LNHDA and SQIVND (reference sequence). The length of the CDR3 is 15 residues. Trimming pared 3 bases from V and 0 bases from J, leaving 11 bases between. The DNA for the CDR3 is TGTGCCAGTAGTATCTCCGGGACTGTGAACACTGAAGCTTTCTTT. Its protein product is CASSISGTVNTEAFF.

V usage is TRBV28 and J usage is TRBJ2-3; 10 bases line up with TRBD2. Trimming cost V 7 bases and J 5 bases; bases outside gene matches: 9. This CDR3 comprises 15 residues. Germline V gives CDR1 MDHEN, CDR2 SYDVKM. The CDR3 nucleotides read TGTGCCAGCATACTAGCGGGACCTGTAGGAGATACGCAGTATTTT. It is translated as CASILAGPVGDTQYF.

This clone was seen once. The rearrangement joins TRBV7-2 to TRBJ2-1; a possible D gene is TRBD2 (6 bases). CDR3 size: 12 residues. Trimming stripped 4 bases from V and 14 bases from J, with 15 bases between. Looked up from germline, CDR1 is SGHTA and CDR2 is FQGNSA. This CDR3 reads CASSSLGLLKFF. The DNA of the CDR3 is TGTGCCAGCAGCTCACTGGGACTCTTGAAGTTCTTC.

This chain connects TRBV7-9 to TRBJ2-1; 13 nucleotides agree with TRBD2. CDR1 is SEHNR and CDR2 is FQNEAQ in the germline V gene (reference sequence). The V segment lost 5 bases and the J segment 7 bases; nucleotides outside the gene matches: 17. CDR3 length: 19 amino acids. The CDR3 spells CASSGIGLAGEFELNEQFF. The CDR3 DNA reads TGTGCCAGCAGCGGAATCGGACTAGCGGGAGAGTTTGAACTAAATGAGCAGTTCTTC.

The CDR3 sequence is CASSALTSSYNEQFF. CDR3 DNA: TGTGCCAGCAGCGCCCTGACTAGCTCCTACAATGAGCAGTTCTTC. The genes are TRBV11-2 and TRBJ2-1; D is perhaps TRBD2 (6 bases). Germline V lookup: CDR1 SGHAT, CDR2 FQNNGV. The CDR3 totals 15 residues. V was shortened by 5 bases and J by 0 bases, with 11 bases between the two germline ends.